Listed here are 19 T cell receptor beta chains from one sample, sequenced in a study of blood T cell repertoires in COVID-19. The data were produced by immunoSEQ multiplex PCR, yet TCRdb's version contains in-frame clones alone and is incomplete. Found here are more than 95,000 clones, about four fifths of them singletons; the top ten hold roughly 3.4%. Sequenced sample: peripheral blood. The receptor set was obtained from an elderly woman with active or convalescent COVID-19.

This CDR3 is CASSTFRLEVNTEAFF. The DNA of the CDR3 is TGTGCCAGCAGTACCTTCCGACTGGAGGTGAACACTGAAGCTTTCTTT. This chain connects TRBV6-7 to TRBJ1-1; D is uncertain. TRBV6-7 is an open reading frame, and its role is uncertain. Trimming stripped 5 bases from V and 0 bases from J, with 16 bases between. The CDR3 totals 16 residues.

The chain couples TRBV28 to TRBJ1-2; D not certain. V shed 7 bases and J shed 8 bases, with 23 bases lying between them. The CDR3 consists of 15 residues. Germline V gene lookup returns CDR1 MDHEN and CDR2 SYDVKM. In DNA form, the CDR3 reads TGTGCCAGCATCAAAGGAGCCCACGCTAGCCCCGGCTACACCTTC. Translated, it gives CASIKGAHASPGYTF.

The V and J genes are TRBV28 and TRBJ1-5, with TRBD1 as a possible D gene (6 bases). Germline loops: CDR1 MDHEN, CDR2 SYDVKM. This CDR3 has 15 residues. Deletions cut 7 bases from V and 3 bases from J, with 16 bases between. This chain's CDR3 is CASTFHGTPNQPQHF. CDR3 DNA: TGTGCCAGCACCTTTCACGGGACACCCAATCAGCCCCAGCATTTT.

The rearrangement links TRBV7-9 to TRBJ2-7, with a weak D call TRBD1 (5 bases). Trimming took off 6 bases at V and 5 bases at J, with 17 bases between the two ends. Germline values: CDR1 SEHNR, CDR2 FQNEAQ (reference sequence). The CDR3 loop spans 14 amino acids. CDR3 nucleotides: TGTGCCAGCAGTACAGGCCTTAAGTCCGACGAGCAGTACTTC. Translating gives CASSTGLKSDEQYF. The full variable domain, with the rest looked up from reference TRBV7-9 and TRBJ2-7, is DTGVSQNPRHKITKRGQNVTFRCDPISEHNRLYWYRQTLGQGPEFLTYFQNEAQLEKSRLLSDRFSAERPKGSFSTLEIQRTEQGDSAMYLCASSTGLKSDEQYFGPGTRLTVT.

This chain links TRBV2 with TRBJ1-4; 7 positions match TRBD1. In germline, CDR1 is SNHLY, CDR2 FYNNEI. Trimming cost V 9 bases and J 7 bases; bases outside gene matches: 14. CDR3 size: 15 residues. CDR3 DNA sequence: TGTGCCAGTACAGGGACGGGACAGAGAACTGAAAAACTGTTTTTT. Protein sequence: CASTGTGQRTEKLFF.

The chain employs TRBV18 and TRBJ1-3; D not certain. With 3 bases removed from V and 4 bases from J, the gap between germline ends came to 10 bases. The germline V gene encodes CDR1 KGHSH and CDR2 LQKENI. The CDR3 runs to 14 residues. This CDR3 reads CASSPPLGGNTIYF. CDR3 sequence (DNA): TGTGCCAGCTCACCCCCGTTGGGCGGAAACACCATATATTTT.

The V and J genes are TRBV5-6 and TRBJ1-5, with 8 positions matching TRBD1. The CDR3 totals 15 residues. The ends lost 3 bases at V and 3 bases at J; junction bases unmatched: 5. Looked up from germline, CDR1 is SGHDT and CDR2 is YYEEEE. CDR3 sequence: CASSYRQGTNQPQHF. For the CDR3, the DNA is TGTGCCAGCAGCTACCGACAGGGGACCAATCAGCCCCAGCATTTT. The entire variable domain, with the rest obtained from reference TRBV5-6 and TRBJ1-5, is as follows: DAGVTQSPTHLIKTRGQQVTLRCSPKSGHDTVSWYQQALGQGPQFIFQYYEEEERQRGNFPDRFSGHQFPNYSSELNVNALLLGDSALYLCASSYRQGTNQPQHFGDGTRLSIL.

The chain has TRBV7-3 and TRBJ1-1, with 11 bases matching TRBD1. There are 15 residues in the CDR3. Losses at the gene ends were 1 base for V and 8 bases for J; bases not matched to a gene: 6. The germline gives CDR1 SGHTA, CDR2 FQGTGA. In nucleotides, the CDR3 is TGTGCCAGCAGCTTAAATCTCCGGGACAGGGGGGAAGCTTTCTTT. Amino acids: CASSLNLRDRGEAFF.

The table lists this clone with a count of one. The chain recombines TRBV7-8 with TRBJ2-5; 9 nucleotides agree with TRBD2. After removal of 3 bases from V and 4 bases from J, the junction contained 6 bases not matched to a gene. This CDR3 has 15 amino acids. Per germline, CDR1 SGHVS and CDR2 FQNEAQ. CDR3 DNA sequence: TGTGCCAGCAGCTTCCGTGGTAGCGGGGGAGAGACCCAGTACTTC. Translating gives CASSFRGSGGETQYF.

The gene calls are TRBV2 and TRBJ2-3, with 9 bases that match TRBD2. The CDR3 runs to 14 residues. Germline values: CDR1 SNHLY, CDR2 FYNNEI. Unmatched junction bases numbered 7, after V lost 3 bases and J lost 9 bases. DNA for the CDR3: TGTGCCAGCAGTGATCGGCGGGGGGGAGACACGCAGTATTTT. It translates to CASSDRRGGDTQYF.

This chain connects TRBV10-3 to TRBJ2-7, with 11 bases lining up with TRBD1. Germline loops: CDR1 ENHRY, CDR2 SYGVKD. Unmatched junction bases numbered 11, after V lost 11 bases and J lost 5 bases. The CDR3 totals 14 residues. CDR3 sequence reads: CAAVRDRGANEQYF. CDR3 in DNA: TGTGCCGCGGTTCGGGACAGGGGGGCCAACGAGCAGTACTTC.

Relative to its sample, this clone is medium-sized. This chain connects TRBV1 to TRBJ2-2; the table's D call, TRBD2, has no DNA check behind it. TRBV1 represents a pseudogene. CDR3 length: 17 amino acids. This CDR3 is CTSSHRFRIANTGELFF. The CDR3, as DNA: TGCACCAGCAGCCACCGATTTAGAATCGCGAACACCGGGGAGCTGTTTTTT.

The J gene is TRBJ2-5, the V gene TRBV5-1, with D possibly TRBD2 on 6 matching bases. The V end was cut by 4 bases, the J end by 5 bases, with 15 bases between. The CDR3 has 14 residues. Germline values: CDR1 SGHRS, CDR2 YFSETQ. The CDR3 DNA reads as TGCGCCAGCAGCCAGGGACTTGAGGCGGAGACCCAGTACTTC. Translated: CASSQGLEAETQYF.

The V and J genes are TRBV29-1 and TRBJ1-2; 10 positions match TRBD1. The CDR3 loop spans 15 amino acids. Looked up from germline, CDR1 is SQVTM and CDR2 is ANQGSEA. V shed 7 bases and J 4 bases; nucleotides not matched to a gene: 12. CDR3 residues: CSAYSGTGEAYGYTF. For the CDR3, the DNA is TGCAGCGCCTATAGTGGGACAGGGGAGGCCTATGGCTACACCTTC.

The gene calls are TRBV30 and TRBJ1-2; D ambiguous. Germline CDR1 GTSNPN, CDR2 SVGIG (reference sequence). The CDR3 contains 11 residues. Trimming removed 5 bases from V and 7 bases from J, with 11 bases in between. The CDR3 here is CAWGRFFGYTF. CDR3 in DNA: TGTGCCTGGGGCAGGTTTTTTGGCTACACCTTC.

CDR3 sequence (DNA): TGTGCCAGCAGCCGCAGGGGAAGCTCTGGAAACACCATATATTTT. Translating it yields CASSRRGSSGNTIYF. The V and J genes are TRBV5-6 and TRBJ1-3; TRBD1 might be the D (6 bases). Trimming took off 4 bases at V and 0 bases at J, with 11 bases between the two ends. This CDR3 spans 15 amino acids. Per the germline V gene, CDR1 is SGHDT and CDR2 is YYEEEE.

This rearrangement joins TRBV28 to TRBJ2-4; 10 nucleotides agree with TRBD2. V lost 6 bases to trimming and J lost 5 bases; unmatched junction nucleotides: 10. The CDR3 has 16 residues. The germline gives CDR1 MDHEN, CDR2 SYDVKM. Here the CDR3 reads CASSSIAGGGQNIQYF. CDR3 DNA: TGTGCCAGCAGCTCAATAGCGGGAGGAGGCCAAAACATTCAGTACTTC.

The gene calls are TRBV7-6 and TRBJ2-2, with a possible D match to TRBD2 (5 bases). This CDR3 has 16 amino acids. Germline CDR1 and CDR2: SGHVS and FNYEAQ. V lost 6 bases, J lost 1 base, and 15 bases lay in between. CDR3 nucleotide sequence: TGTGCCAGCAGAGAGGGTTTGGCAAAGAACACCGGGGAGCTGTTTTTT. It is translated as CASREGLAKNTGELFF.

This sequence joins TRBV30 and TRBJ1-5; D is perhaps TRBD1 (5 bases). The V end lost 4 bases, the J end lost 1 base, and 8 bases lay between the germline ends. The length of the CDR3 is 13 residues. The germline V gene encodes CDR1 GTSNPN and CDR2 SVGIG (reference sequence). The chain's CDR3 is CAWTSGSNQPQHF. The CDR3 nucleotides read TGTGCCTGGACCTCAGGGAGCAATCAGCCCCAGCATTTT.